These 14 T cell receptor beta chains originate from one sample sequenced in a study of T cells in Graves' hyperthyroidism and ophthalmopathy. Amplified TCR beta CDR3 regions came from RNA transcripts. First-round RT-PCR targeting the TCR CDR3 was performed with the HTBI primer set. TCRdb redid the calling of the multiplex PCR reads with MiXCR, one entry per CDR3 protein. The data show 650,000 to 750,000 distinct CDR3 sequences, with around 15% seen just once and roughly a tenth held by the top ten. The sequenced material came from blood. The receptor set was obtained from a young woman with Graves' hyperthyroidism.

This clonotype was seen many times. As DNA, the CDR3 is TGTGCCTGGGGTAGCGGGAGGGCTCCGTTGGATGAGCAGTTCTTC. It translates to CAWGSGRAPLDEQFF. V and J are TRBV30 and TRBJ2-1, with 11 positions matching TRBD2. In germline, CDR1 is GTSNPN, CDR2 SVGIG (reference sequence). The CDR3 totals 15 residues. With 5 bases clipped from V and 8 bases from J, the junction kept 11 bases outside the gene matches.

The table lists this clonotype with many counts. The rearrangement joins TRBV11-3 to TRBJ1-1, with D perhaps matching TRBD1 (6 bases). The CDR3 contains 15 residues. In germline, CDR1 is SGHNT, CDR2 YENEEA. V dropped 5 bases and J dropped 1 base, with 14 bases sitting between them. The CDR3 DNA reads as TGTGCCAGCAGCCCCTCTAGGGGGGGGAACACTGAAGCTTTCTTT. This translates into CASSPSRGGNTEAFF. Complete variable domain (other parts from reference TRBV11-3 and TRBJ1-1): EAGVVQSPRYKIIEKKQPVAFWCNPISGHNTLYWYLQNLGQGPELLIRYENEEAVDDSQLPKDRFSAERLKGVDSTLKIQPAELGDSAVYLCASSPSRGGNTEAFFGQGTRLTVV.

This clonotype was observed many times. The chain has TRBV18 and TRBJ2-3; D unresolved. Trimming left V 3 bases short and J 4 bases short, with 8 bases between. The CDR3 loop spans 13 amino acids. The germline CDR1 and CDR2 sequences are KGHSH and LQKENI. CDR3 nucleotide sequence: TGTGCCAGCTCACCCGATAGTGCAGATACGCAGTATTTT. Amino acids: CASSPDSADTQYF. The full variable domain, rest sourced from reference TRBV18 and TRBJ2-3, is NAGVMQNPRHLVRRRGQEARLRCSPMKGHSHVYWYRQLPEEGLKFMVYLQKENIIDESGMPKERFSAEFPKEGPSILRIQQVVRGDSAAYFCASSPDSADTQYFGPGTRLTVL.

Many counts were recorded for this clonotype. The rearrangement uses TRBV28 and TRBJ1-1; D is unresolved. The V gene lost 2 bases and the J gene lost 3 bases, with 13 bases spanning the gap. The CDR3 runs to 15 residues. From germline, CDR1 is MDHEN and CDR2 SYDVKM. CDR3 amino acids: CASSLVVGSYTEAFF. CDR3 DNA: TGTGCCAGCAGTTTAGTAGTCGGGTCGTACACTGAAGCTTTCTTT.

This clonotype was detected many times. In nucleotides, the CDR3 is TGTGCCAGCAGCCCCCCGTGGGGAGAAGGAGCTTTCTTT. This encodes CASSPPWGEGAFF. This chain joins TRBV3-1 and TRBJ1-1, with D unresolved. Trimming cost V 4 bases and J 10 bases, with 16 bases left between them. Germline V gene data show CDR1 as LGHDT and CDR2 as YNNKEL (reference sequence). This CDR3 spans 13 amino acids.

The CDR3 loop is CASSESGLTAFTDTQYF. The CDR3 DNA is TGTGCCAGCAGTGAATCGGGACTAACCGCTTTCACAGATACGCAGTATTTT. This sequence joins TRBV25-1 and TRBJ2-3, with 7 bases fitting TRBD2. With V trimmed by 1 base and J by 2 bases, 9 bases remained unmatched. Germline V lookup: CDR1 MGHDK, CDR2 SYGVNS. The CDR3 spans 17 residues. The full variable domain, completed using reference TRBV25-1 and TRBJ2-3, is EADIYQTPRYLVIGTGKKITLECSQTMGHDKMYWYQQDPGMELHLIHYSYGVNSTEKGDLSSESTVSRIRTEHFPLTLESARPSHTSQYLCASSESGLTAFTDTQYFGPGTRLTVL.

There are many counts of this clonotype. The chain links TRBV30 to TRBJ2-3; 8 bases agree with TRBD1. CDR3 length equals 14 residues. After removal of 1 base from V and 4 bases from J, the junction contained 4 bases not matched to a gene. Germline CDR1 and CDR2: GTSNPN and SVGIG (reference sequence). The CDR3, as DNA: TGTGCCTGGAGTGGACAGGGGCGCCCAGATACGCAGTATTTT. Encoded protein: CAWSGQGRPDTQYF.

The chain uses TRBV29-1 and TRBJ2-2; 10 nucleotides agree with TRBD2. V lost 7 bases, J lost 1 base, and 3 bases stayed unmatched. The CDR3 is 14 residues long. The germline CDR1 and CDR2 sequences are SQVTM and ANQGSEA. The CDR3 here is CSGRTSGNTGELFF. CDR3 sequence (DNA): TGCAGCGGTCGGACTAGCGGGAACACCGGGGAGCTGTTTTTT.

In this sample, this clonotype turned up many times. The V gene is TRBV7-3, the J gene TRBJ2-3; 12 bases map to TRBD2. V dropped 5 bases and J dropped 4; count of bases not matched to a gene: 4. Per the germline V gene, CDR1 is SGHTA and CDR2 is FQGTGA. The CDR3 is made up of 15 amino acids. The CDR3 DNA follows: TGTGCCAGCAGCCCTCGACTAGCGGGAGCAGATACGCAGTATTTT. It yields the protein CASSPRLAGADTQYF. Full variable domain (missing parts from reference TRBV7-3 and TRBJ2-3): GAGVSQTPSNKVTEKGKYVELRCDPISGHTALYWYRQSLGQGPEFLIYFQGTGAADDSGLPNDRFFAVRPEGSVSTLKIQRTERGDSAVYLCASSPRLAGADTQYFGPGTRLTVL.

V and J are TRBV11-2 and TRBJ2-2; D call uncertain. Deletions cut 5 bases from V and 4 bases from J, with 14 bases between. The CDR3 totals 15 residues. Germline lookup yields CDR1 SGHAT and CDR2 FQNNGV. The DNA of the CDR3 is TGTGCCAGCAGCGCGAGTTGGGTCGGCACCGGGGAGCTGTTTTTT. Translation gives CASSASWVGTGELFF.

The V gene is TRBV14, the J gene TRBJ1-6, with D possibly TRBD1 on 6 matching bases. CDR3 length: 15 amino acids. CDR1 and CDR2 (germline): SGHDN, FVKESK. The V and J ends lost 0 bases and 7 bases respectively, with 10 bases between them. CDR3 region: CASSQDRQGNSPLHF. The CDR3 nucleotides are TGTGCCAGCAGCCAAGACCGGCAGGGGAATTCACCCCTCCACTTT. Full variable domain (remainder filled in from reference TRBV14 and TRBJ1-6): EAGVTQFPSHSVIEKGQTVTLRCDPISGHDNLYWYRRVMGKEIKFLLHFVKESKQDESGMPNNRFLAERTGGTYSTLKVQPAELEDSGVYFCASSQDRQGNSPLHFGNGTRLTVT.

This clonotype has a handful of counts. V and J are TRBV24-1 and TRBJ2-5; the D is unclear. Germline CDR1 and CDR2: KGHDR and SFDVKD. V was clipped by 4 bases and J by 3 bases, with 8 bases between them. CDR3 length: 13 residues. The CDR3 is CATSDSPKETQYF. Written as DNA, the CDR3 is TGTGCCACCAGTGACTCACCAAAAGAGACCCAGTACTTC.

This CDR3 reads CASNPRKTEAFF. CDR3 nucleotide sequence: TGCGCCAGCAACCCCCGCAAGACTGAAGCTTTCTTT. V is TRBV4-1 and J is TRBJ1-1; D gene uncertain. This CDR3 is built from 12 residues. The ends were cut back, 7 bases at V and 5 bases at J, with 11 bases in the middle. The V gene's germline CDR1 is MGHRA and CDR2 YSYEKL.

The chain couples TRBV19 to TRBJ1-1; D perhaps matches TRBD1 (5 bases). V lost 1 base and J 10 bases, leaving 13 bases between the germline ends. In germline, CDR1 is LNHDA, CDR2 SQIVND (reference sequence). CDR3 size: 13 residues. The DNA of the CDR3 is TGTGCCAGTAGTATAGGACAGTTCAATGGAGCTTTCTTT. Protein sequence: CASSIGQFNGAFF.